This passage covers 28 T cell receptor beta chains from one sample sequenced in a study of blood T cell repertoires in COVID-19. The table came from immunoSEQ multiplex PCR; TCRdb's copy has only in-frame clones and leaves some out. The table shows 130,000 to 150,000 clones, with more than 80% occurring only once. Sequenced sample: peripheral blood. Receptors were obtained from a woman between 55 and 75 years old with active COVID-19.

The V and J genes are TRBV5-1 and TRBJ2-5; D is possibly TRBD2 (7 bases). Deletions cut 6 bases from V and 1 base from J, with 13 bases between. Germline-derived CDR1 and CDR2 are SGHRS and YFSETQ. The CDR3 extends over 14 amino acids. The CDR3 region has the DNA TGCGCCAGCAATCGGGGGGCCCCCCAAGAGACCCAGTACTTC. As protein: CASNRGAPQETQYF.

The J gene is TRBJ2-1, the V gene TRBV11-2, with D maybe TRBD1 (6 bases). V dropped 5 bases and J dropped 7 bases, with 12 bases sitting between them. The CDR3 spans 13 residues. Germline lookup yields CDR1 SGHAT and CDR2 FQNNGV. The CDR3 DNA follows: TGTGCCAGCAGCCTCCCAGGGGCAAATGAGCAGTTCTTC. It translates to CASSLPGANEQFF. Full variable domain (outside the CDR3, taken from reference TRBV11-2 and TRBJ2-1): EAGVAQSPRYKIIEKRQSVAFWCNPISGHATLYWYQQILGQGPKLLIQFQNNGVVDDSQLPKDRFSAERLKGVDSTLKIQPAKLEDSAVYLCASSLPGANEQFFGPGTRLTVL.

V is TRBV4-3 and J is TRBJ2-2; TRBD1 matches at 8 bases. CDR3 length: 15 residues. After removal of 4 bases from V and 2 bases from J, the junction contained 3 bases not matched to a gene. From germline, CDR1 is LGHNA and CDR2 YSLEER. CDR3 in amino acids: CASSPGGFNTGELFF. The CDR3 DNA reads TGCGCCAGCAGCCCAGGGGGCTTTAACACCGGGGAGCTGTTTTTT.

The chain is built from TRBV19 and TRBJ1-2; D is possibly TRBD1 (6 bases). Germline V gene lookup returns CDR1 LNHDA and CDR2 SQIVND (reference sequence). The CDR3 length is 13 residues. The V end was cut by 8 bases, the J end by 8 bases, with 18 bases between. Written as DNA, the CDR3 is TGTGCCAGTCGCGGACAGTCCGCGAGGGGCTACACCTTC. Encoded protein: CASRGQSARGYTF.

V is TRBV5-1 and J is TRBJ2-7; 8 positions agree with TRBD1. Germline CDR1 is SGHRS and CDR2 is YFSETQ. The CDR3 contains 14 residues. V was pared by 4 bases and J by 4 bases, with 7 bases of the junction left unmatched. In DNA, the CDR3 is TGCGCCAGCAGCCCCGACAGGGGTCCGTACGAGCAGTACTTC. Translation: CASSPDRGPYEQYF.

The chain has TRBV2 and TRBJ1-6; 9 nucleotides align to TRBD1. This CDR3 comprises 15 residues. Trimming removed 6 bases from V and 5 bases from J; junction bases left unmatched: 5. CDR1 and CDR2 from the germline V gene are SNHLY and FYNNEI. The CDR3 DNA sequence: TGTGCCAGCAGGGACAGGGGATGGAATAATTCACCCCTCCACTTT. Protein: CASRDRGWNNSPLHF. The full variable domain, with the rest looked up from reference TRBV2 and TRBJ1-6, is EPEVTQTPSHQVTQMGQEVILRCVPISNHLYFYWYRQILGQKVEFLVSFYNNEISEKSEIFDDQFSVERPDGSNFTLKIRSTKLEDSAMYFCASRDRGWNNSPLHFGNGTRLTVT.

This chain connects TRBV7-6 to TRBJ1-2; 9 bases map to TRBD1. The germline gives CDR1 SGHVS, CDR2 FNYEAQ. CDR3 length: 14 residues. V gave up 5 bases and J gave up 5 bases; unmatched junction bases: 6. The CDR3 is CASSGTGRRYGYTF. The CDR3 DNA follows: TGTGCCAGCAGCGGGACAGGGAGGCGGTATGGCTACACCTTC.

This chain links TRBV6-2 or TRBV6-3 with TRBJ1-1; the D is unclear. The CDR3 consists of 12 residues. CDR1 and CDR2 (germline): MNHEY, SVGEGT. With 6 bases removed from V and 5 bases from J, the gap between germline ends came to 10 bases. The CDR3 loop reads CASSPLGTEAFF. DNA for the CDR3: TGTGCCAGCAGCCCCCTAGGAACTGAAGCTTTCTTT.

This sequence joins TRBV3-1 (or the pseudogene TRBV3-2) and TRBJ2-4; D remains ambiguous. The CDR3 spans 17 residues. Trimming stripped 0 bases from V and 0 bases from J, with 12 bases between. Germline V gives CDR1 LGHDT, CDR2 YNNKEL (reference sequence). The CDR3, as DNA: TGTGCCAGCAGCCAAGACCTCGAGAATCTAGCCAAAAACATTCAGTACTTC. It codes for CASSQDLENLAKNIQYF.

The chain joins TRBV6-2 or TRBV6-3 to TRBJ2-1, with 7 bases matching TRBD2. Germline CDR1 and CDR2: MNHEY and SVGEGT. The CDR3 length is 14 residues. Trimming removed 0 bases from V and 8 bases from J; junction bases left unmatched: 4. In nucleotides, the CDR3 is TGTGCCAGCAGTTACTCGAGACTAGCCGATGAGCAGTTCTTC. The encoded protein is CASSYSRLADEQFF.

On this clone: The germline gene is not matched at one end of the junction; a read error may be the cause. The chain combines TRBV15 with TRBJ1-1; possibly TRBD1 for D (5 bases). This CDR3 region has 15 residues. Germline-derived CDR1 and CDR2 are LNHNV and YYDKDF (reference sequence). CDR3 coding DNA: TGTGCCACCAGCAGAGATAACAGGCCGAACGCTGAAGCTTTCTTT. Protein: CATSRDNRPNAEAFF.

The CDR3 sequence: CASSRTVMESYTF. In DNA, the CDR3 is TGTGCCAGCAGCAGGACAGTAATGGAGAGCTACACCTTC. The chain uses TRBV6-2 or TRBV6-3 and TRBJ1-2; D is possibly TRBD1 (6 bases). The CDR3 is 13 amino acids. Trimming shortened V by 6 bases and J by 9 bases, and 17 bases separated the two germline ends. Per the germline V gene, CDR1 is MNHEY and CDR2 is SVGEGT.

This rearrangement joins TRBV28 to TRBJ2-5, with D perhaps matching TRBD2 (5 bases). In germline, CDR1 is MDHEN, CDR2 SYDVKM. This CDR3 is 16 amino acids long. Trimming took off 1 base at V and 5 bases at J, with 17 bases between the two ends. This CDR3 is CASSLFLPPTGETQYF. The CDR3 DNA is TGTGCCAGCAGTTTATTCCTGCCTCCGACGGGGGAGACCCAGTACTTC. Full variable domain (outside the CDR3, taken from reference TRBV28 and TRBJ2-5): DVKVTQSSRYLVKRTGEKVFLECVQDMDHENMFWYRQDPGLGLRLIYFSYDVKMKEKGDIPEGYSVSREKKERFSLILESASTNQTSMYLCASSLFLPPTGETQYFGPGTRLLVL.

This chain joins TRBV2 and TRBJ1-5; 7 nucleotides align to TRBD1. Germline lookup yields CDR1 SNHLY and CDR2 FYNNEI. The CDR3 runs 16 residues. Trimming took 5 bases from V and 4 from J; bases not matched to a gene: 11. CDR3 residues: CASSKDGTAINQPQHF. CDR3 bases: TGTGCCAGCAGTAAAGACGGGACAGCAATTAATCAGCCCCAGCATTTT.

The chain has TRBV6-1 and TRBJ2-3, with TRBD2 identical over 15 bases. V was clipped by 3 bases and J by 5 bases; unmatched bases: 3. The CDR3 is made up of 16 amino acids. Germline CDR1 MNHNS, CDR2 SASEGT. As DNA, the CDR3 is TGTGCCAGCAGTGACAAGGGACTAGCGGGAGGAGATACGCAGTATTTT. Translation: CASSDKGLAGGDTQYF.

The chain uses TRBV5-4 and TRBJ2-1; D is unresolved. CDR1 and CDR2 (germline): SGHNT, YYREEE (reference sequence). V was shortened by 4 bases and J by 9 bases, with 14 bases between the two germline ends. CDR3 length: 13 amino acids. CDR3 sequence (DNA): TGTGCCAGCAGCCACCTGACACCCCCTGAGCAGTTCTTC. Translated: CASSHLTPPEQFF.

The chain employs TRBV30 and TRBJ1-5, with 7 bases aligning to TRBD1. CDR1 GTSNPN and CDR2 SVGIG come from the germline V gene (reference sequence). The trim removed 0 bases at V and 11 bases at J, leaving 4 bases unmatched. The CDR3 runs to 12 residues. CDR3: CAWSVEGATQHF. As DNA, the CDR3 is TGTGCCTGGAGTGTGGAGGGGGCGACCCAGCATTTT.

The gene calls are TRBV9 and TRBJ1-2; 9 positions agree with TRBD1. From germline, CDR1 is SGDLS and CDR2 YYNGEE. The CDR3 is made up of 13 amino acids. V trimming: 3 bases; J trimming: 8 bases; junction bases outside the gene matches: 5. CDR3 in amino acids: CASSATGGRGYTF. The CDR3 DNA reads as TGTGCCAGCAGCGCCACAGGGGGCAGAGGCTACACCTTC.

The CDR3 DNA sequence: TGTGCCAGCAGTTCCCCGACTAGCCGGTTCCTCTACGAGCAGTACTTC. This gives the protein CASSSPTSRFLYEQYF. This sequence joins TRBV6-2 or TRBV6-3 and TRBJ2-7, with 7 bases fitting TRBD2. This CDR3 is built from 16 residues. CDR1 is MNHEY, CDR2 SVGEGT, per germline. J gave up 3 bases and V 4 bases, and 12 bases lay outside the gene matches.

The genes are TRBV4-3 and TRBJ2-2; 9 bases are shared with TRBD2. Losses at the gene ends were 4 bases for V and 7 bases for J; bases not matched to a gene: 16. There are 18 residues in the CDR3. The germline V gene has CDR1 LGHNA and CDR2 YSLEER. The CDR3: CASSLRLVAGVEGGELFF. Here the CDR3 DNA reads TGCGCCAGCAGCCTCCGACTGGTAGCGGGAGTTGAAGGCGGGGAGCTGTTTTTT.

In its sample, this clone was seen once. The gene calls are TRBV19 and TRBJ2-2; 7 bases are a match to TRBD1. Trimming took 9 bases from V and 5 from J; bases not matched to a gene: 12. Germline V lookup: CDR1 LNHDA, CDR2 SQIVND (reference sequence). This CDR3 region has 15 residues. The CDR3 spells CASRPGQLNTGELFF. In nucleotides, the CDR3 is TGTGCCAGCAGACCGGGACAGTTAAATACCGGGGAGCTGTTTTTT.

The rearrangement links TRBV28 to TRBJ1-2, with D perhaps matching TRBD1 (5 bases). V was trimmed by 7 bases and J by 7 bases, leaving 16 bases between them. This CDR3 is 13 amino acids long. From germline, CDR1 is MDHEN and CDR2 SYDVKM. The CDR3 loop is CASTPSRQFGYTF. The CDR3 DNA reads TGTGCCAGCACCCCCTCCAGACAGTTTGGCTACACCTTC.

This clone has only a few counts. This chain joins TRBV28 and TRBJ1-4, with a tentative D call TRBD1 (6 bases). The CDR3 runs to 14 residues. CDR1 MDHEN and CDR2 SYDVKM come from the germline V gene. V lost 2 bases and J 7 bases, leaving 11 bases between the germline ends. CDR3 protein: CASSLSGRGEKLFF. As DNA, the CDR3 is TGTGCCAGCAGTTTAAGTGGCAGGGGTGAAAAACTGTTTTTT.

The CDR3 DNA reads as TGTGCCAGCAGCAAAGTAGGGGGGCCCCAGCATTTT. Protein product: CASSKVGGPQHF. The V and J genes are TRBV9 and TRBJ1-5, with a possible D match to TRBD1 (6 bases). The CDR3 extends over 12 amino acids. The germline CDR1 and CDR2 sequences are SGDLS and YYNGEE. Trimming removed 4 bases at V and 9 bases at J, with 11 bases between.

The chain has TRBV19 and TRBJ1-2, with 7 nucleotides matching TRBD1. V lost 4 bases to trimming and J lost 8 bases; unmatched junction nucleotides: 10. This CDR3 region has 14 residues. Germline values: CDR1 LNHDA, CDR2 SQIVND (reference sequence). CDR3 protein: CASSTTTGLGGYTF. CDR3 sequence (DNA): TGTGCCAGTAGTACCACGACAGGGCTCGGGGGCTACACCTTC.

The genes are TRBV5-1 and TRBJ2-3; D is perhaps TRBD2 (5 bases). Germline V gene lookup returns CDR1 SGHRS and CDR2 YFSETQ. The germline V and J ends were trimmed by 3 bases and 1 base, with 9 bases remaining between them. This CDR3 has 14 amino acids. The CDR3 region has the DNA TGCGCCAGCAGCTCAGGACTGGGCACAGATACGCAGTATTTT. Encoded protein: CASSSGLGTDTQYF.

The rearrangement uses TRBV7-7 and TRBJ2-5; a possible D gene is TRBD1 (6 bases). Germline CDR1 is SSHAT and CDR2 is FNYEAQ (reference sequence). Trimming removed 1 base at V and 3 bases at J, with 15 bases between. This CDR3 has 16 amino acids. CDR3 DNA sequence: TGTGCCAGCAGCTTAGGGCTGAGGGCAGGGGAAGAGACCCAGTACTTC. Its protein is CASSLGLRAGEETQYF.

The chain is built from TRBV7-3 and TRBJ2-7; 10 bases are a match to TRBD2. CDR1 is SGHTA and CDR2 is FQGTGA in the germline V gene. Germline trimming cut 0 bases from V and 4 bases from J; bases unmatched to any gene: 6. This CDR3 is built from 16 residues. CDR3 in amino acids: CASSLTSGRREYEQYF. CDR3 nucleotides: TGTGCCAGCAGCTTAACTAGCGGGAGGCGGGAATACGAGCAGTACTTC.